This TCR beta chain emerged from a study of blood T cell repertoires in COVID-19. About the research overall: The samples span acute and convalescent COVID-19 from the United States, Italy and Spain. PBMCs, B-cell-depleted T cells, or T cells were the source of the cDNA or gDNA that made up the material.

In germline, CDR1 is SEHNR, CDR2 FQNEAQ (reference sequence). The J segment lost 8 bases and the V segment lost 1 base, leaving 7 bases of the junction unmatched. This CDR3 region has 15 residues. How the authors handled the data: Estimation of nucleated cell counts relied on the amplification of reference gene primers. The data were produced by immunoSEQ multiplex PCR, yet TCRdb's version contains in-frame clones alone and is incomplete. That table furnishes V, J and clone size, whereas the DNA furnished D and trimming. Of roughly 240,000 clones listed, less than 90% are singletons. V is TRBV7-9 and J is TRBJ2-4; 8 positions agree with TRBD1. This sequence originates from a man aged 60-69 years who had recovered from COVID-19. Sequenced input: peripheral blood. CDR3: CASSLGMVQGDIQYF. The CDR3, as DNA: TGTGCCAGCAGCTTAGGGATGGTACAGGGGGACATTCAGTACTTC.